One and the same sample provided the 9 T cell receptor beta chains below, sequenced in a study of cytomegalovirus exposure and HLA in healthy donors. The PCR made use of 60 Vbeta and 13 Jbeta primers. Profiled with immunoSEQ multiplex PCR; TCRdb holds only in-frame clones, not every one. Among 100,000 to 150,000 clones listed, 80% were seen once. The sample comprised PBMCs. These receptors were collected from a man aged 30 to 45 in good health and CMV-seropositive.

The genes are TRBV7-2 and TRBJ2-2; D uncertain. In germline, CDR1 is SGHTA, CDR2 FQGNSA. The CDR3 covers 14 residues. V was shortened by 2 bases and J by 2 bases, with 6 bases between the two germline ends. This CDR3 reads CASSLILNTGELFF. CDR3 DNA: TGTGCCAGCAGCTTAATCCTTAACACCGGGGAGCTGTTTTTT.

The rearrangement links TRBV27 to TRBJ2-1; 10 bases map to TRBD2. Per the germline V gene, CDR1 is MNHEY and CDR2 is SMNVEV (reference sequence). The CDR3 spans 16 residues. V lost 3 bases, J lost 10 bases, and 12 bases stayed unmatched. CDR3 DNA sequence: TGTGCCAGCAGTTTCCAAGCGGGGGGGTCTTGGTGGGAGCAGTTCTTC. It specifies CASSFQAGGSWWEQFF.

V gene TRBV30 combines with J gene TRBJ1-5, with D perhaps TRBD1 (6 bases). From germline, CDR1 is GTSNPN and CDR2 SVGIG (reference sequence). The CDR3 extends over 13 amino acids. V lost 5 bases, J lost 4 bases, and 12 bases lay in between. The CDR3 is CAWDQGPNQPQHF. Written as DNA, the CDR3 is TGTGCCTGGGATCAGGGGCCAAATCAGCCCCAGCATTTT.

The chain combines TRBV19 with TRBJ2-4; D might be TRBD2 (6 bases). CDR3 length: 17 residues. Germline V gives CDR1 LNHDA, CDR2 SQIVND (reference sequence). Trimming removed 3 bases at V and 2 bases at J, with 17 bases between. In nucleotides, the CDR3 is TGTGCCAGTAGTATTCGGGCTAGCGAGGGGCCCAAAAACATTCAGTACTTC. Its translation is CASSIRASEGPKNIQYF.

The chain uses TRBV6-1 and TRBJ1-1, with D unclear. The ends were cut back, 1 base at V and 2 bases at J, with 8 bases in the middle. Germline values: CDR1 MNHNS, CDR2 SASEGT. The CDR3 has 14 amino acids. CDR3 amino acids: CASSEGGSNTEAFF. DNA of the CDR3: TGTGCCAGCAGTGAAGGAGGGTCCAACACTGAAGCTTTCTTT.

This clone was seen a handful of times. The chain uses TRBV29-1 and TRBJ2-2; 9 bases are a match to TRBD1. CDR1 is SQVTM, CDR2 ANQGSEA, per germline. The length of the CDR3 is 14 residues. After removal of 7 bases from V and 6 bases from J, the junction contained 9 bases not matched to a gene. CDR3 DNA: TGCAGCGGAGGGGGGACAGGGTCGTCCGGGGAGCTGTTTTTT. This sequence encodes CSGGGTGSSGELFF.

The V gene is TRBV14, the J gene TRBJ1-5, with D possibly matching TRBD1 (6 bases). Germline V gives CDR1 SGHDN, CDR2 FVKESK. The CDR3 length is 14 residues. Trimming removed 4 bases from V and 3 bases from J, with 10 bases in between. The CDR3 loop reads CASSPTGPNQPQHF. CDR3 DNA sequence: TGTGCCAGCAGCCCCACAGGGCCCAATCAGCCCCAGCATTTT. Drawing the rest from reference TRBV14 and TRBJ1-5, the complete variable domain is EAGVTQFPSHSVIEKGQTVTLRCDPISGHDNLYWYRRVMGKEIKFLLHFVKESKQDESGMPNNRFLAERTGGTYSTLKVQPAELEDSGVYFCASSPTGPNQPQHFGDGTRLSIL.

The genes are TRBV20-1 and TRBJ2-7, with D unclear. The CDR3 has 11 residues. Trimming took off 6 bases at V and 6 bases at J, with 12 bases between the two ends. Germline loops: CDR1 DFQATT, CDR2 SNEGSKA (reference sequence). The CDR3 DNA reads TGCAGTGCCTCTTTCGTTTCCGAGCAGTACTTC. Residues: CSASFVSEQYF.

The CDR3 sequence: CASSPVGTAFNEKLFF. In nucleotides, the CDR3 is TGCGCCAGCAGCCCCGTAGGCACAGCTTTTAATGAAAAACTGTTTTTT. The J gene is TRBJ1-4, the V gene TRBV4-1; no firm D call. From germline, CDR1 is MGHRA and CDR2 YSYEKL. Trimming took 4 bases from V and 4 from J, leaving 16 bases between them. This CDR3 contains 16 residues.